These T cell receptor beta chains were read from a single sample in a study of T cell responses to AZD1222 COVID-19 vaccine. Produced via immunoSEQ multiplex PCR; TCRdb's table is partial and in-frame only. Among roughly 150,000 clones listed, 85% to 95% were seen once. Sequencing was performed on peripheral blood, taken on day 0 of AZD1222 vaccination. Receptors originate from an adult in good health. The CDR3 runs from the conserved cysteine through the conserved F or W. D genes are given only for firm matches. Where a row states a size, it is once, few, many or the class of an expanded clone; other rows omit it.

D | J | size | V | DNA | CDR3
TRBD1 | TRBJ2-3 | . | TRBV6-5 | TGTGCCAGCAGATGGGACAGGGCCACAGATACGCAGTATTTT | CASRWDRATDTQYF
. | TRBJ1-1 | . | TRBV6-6 | TGTGCCAGCTTTCCCATGGGGGCAGGGTGGGCTGAAGCTTTCTTT | CASFPMGAGWAEAFF
TRBD1 | TRBJ1-6 | . | TRBV30 | TGTGCCTGGAGTGTACTACAGGGGAATTCACCCCTCCACTTT | CAWSVLQGNSPLHF
TRBD2 | TRBJ2-1 | . | TRBV7-9 | TGTGCCAGCAGCTTTGGGGTGAGCGGGAGTAGGGATGAGCAGTTCTTC | CASSFGVSGSRDEQFF
. | TRBJ2-4 | . | TRBV13 | TGTGCCAGCAGCTTGCCAGGGGCCGCGGCCAAAAACATTCAGTACTTC | CASSLPGAAAKNIQYF
. | TRBJ1-5 | once | TRBV11-2 | TGTGCCAGCAGCGGGCGGGACCGGCGATATAGCAATCAGCCCCAGCATTTT | CASSGRDRRYSNQPQHF
TRBD1 | TRBJ1-1 | . | TRBV2 | TGTGCCAGCAGTGCGCGGGACAGGAACACTGAAGCTTTCTTT | CASSARDRNTEAFF
. | TRBJ2-7 | . | TRBV5-6 | TGTGCCAGCAGCCCCGTTGGGGGCGGGGAAGGCTACGAGCAGTACTTC | CASSPVGGGEGYEQYF
. | TRBJ2-5 | . | TRBV7-3 | TGTGCCAGCAGCTTAGGGGCAGACCAAGAGACCCAGTACTTC | CASSLGADQETQYF
. | TRBJ2-7 | few | TRBV19 | TGTGCCAGTAGTCCCGCATCCGACCGAGCCCCGTACTTC | CASSPASDRAPYF
. | TRBJ1-3 | . | TRBV7-2 | TGTGCCAGCAGCTTAGCGCGTACAGGGGGAAACACCATATATTTT | CASSLARTGGNTIYF
. | TRBJ2-7 | . | TRBV4-3 | TGCGCCAGCAGCCAAGATTGGGGACACGGATACGAGCAGTACTTC | CASSQDWGHGYEQYF
. | TRBJ1-6 | . | TRBV21-1 | TGTGCCAGCAGCAAAGACAGGAGGCGGAATTCACCCCTCCACTTT | CASSKDRRRNSPLHF
. | TRBJ1-3 | . | TRBV13 | TGTGCCAGCAGCATAGAGCCAGGGAATGGAAACACCATATATTTT | CASSIEPGNGNTIYF
. | TRBJ2-5 | . | TRBV6-1 | TGTGCCAGCAGTGAAAGGGCTAGGGGGGAGACCCAGTACTTC | CASSERARGETQYF
TRBD2 | TRBJ2-1 | . | TRBV6-2/TRBV6-3 | TGTGCCAGCAGTTACTCACTAGCGGGGCTCACTGATGAGCAGTTCTTC | CASSYSLAGLTDEQFF
. | TRBJ1-2 | . | TRBV2 | TGTGCCAGCAGAGTAGGTAGGGGGATAGGACTTAACTATGGCTACACCTTC | CASRVGRGIGLNYGYTF
. | TRBJ1-4 | . | TRBV4-3 | TGCGCCAGCAGCCAAGGAAGGTGGGGGGGTGGCAATGAAAAACTGTTTTTT | CASSQGRWGGGNEKLFF
. | TRBJ1-2 | . | TRBV10-2 | TGCGCCAGCAGTGTAACAGGGTTCGACGGCTACACCTTC | CASSVTGFDGYTF
. | TRBJ2-1 | . | TRBV4-2 | TGTGCCAGCAGCCAAGGGCTGAAGGGGGACAATGAGCAGTTCTTC | CASSQGLKGDNEQFF
. | TRBJ2-7 | . | TRBV6-5 | TGTGCCAGCAGTTACGGCAGGACTTCTACCTACGAGCAGTACTTC | CASSYGRTSTYEQYF
. | TRBJ1-5 | . | TRBV19 | TGTGCCAGTACCCCTGGGGGGGTTCGGAGCAATCAGCCCCAGCATTTT | CASTPGGVRSNQPQHF
. | TRBJ2-7 | once | TRBV5-8 | TGTGCCAGCAGCCTGGGATGGGGGAGCCAGCAGTACTTC | CASSLGWGSQQYF
. | TRBJ1-1 | few | TRBV19 | TGTGCCAGTACCTTCGCCCAGAACATGAACACTGAAGCTTTCTTT | CASTFAQNMNTEAFF
. | TRBJ1-3 | . | TRBV7-2 | TGTGCCAGCAGTTTACTAGGCTACTCTGGAAACACCATATATTTT | CASSLLGYSGNTIYF
. | TRBJ1-2 | once | TRBV19 | TGTGCCAGTAGTACCCGTGGGGCCCTTAACTATGGCTACACCTTC | CASSTRGALNYGYTF
. | TRBJ1-2 | few | TRBV6-4 | TGTGCCAGCACCCCGGGACATCTCTATGGCTACACCTTC | CASTPGHLYGYTF
TRBD1 | TRBJ2-7 | . | TRBV11-2 | TGTGCCAGCAGGCCCGACGACAGGGGGCGATTCAGCGAGCAGTACTTC | CASRPDDRGRFSEQYF